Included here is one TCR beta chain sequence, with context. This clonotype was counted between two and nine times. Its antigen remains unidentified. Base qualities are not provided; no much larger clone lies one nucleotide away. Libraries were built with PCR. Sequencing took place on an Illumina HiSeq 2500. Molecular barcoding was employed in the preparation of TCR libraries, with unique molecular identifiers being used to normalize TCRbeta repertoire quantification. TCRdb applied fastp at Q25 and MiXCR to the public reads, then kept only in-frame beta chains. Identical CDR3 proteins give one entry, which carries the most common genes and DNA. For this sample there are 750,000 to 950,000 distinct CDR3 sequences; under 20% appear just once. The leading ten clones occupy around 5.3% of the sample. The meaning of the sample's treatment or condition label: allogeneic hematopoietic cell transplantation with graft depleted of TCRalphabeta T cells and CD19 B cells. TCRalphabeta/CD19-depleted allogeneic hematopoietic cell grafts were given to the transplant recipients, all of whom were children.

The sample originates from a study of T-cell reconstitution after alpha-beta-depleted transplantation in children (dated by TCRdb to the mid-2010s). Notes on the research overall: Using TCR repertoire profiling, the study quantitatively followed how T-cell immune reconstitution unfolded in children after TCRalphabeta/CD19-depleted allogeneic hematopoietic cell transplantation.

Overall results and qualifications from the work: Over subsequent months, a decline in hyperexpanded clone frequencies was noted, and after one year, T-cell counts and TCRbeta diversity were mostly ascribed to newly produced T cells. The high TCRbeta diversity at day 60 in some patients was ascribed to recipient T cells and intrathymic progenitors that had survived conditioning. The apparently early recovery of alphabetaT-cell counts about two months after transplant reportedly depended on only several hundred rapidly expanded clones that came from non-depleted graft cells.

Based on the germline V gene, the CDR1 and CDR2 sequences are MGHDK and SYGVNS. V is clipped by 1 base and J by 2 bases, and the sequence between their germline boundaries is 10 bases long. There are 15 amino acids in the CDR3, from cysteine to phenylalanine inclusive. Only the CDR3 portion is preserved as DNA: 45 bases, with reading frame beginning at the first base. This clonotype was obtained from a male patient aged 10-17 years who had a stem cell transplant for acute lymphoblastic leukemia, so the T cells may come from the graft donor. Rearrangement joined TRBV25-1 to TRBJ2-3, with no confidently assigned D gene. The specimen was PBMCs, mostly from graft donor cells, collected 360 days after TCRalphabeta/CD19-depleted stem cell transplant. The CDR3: CASSESQIATDTQYF. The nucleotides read TGTGCCAGCAGTGAATCCCAAATAGCCACAGATACGCAGTATTTT.